The 26 T cell receptor beta chains listed next were all sequenced from one sample in a study of T-cell memory formation after mild COVID-19. TCRdb fed the 5' RACE reads into MiXCR, producing one record per CDR3 protein. Here the sample spans 58,000 or so distinct CDR3 sequences, roughly 25% being singletons. The material sequenced was PBMCs or a T cell subset sorted from them (not recorded which). Receptors were obtained from a man between 18 and 35 years old who had mild COVID-19 (a few samples of this study predate the infection). Cell type and time point are not known.

A few counts support this clonotype. The chain recombines TRBV13 with TRBJ2-5, with 7 bases that match TRBD2. The CDR3 covers 15 residues. V lost 3 bases, J lost 1 base, and 5 bases stayed unmatched. CDR1 PRHDT and CDR2 FYEKMQ come from the germline V gene (reference sequence). The CDR3 is CASSLREPIQETQYF. The CDR3 bases are TGTGCCAGCAGCTTGCGGGAGCCGATCCAAGAGACCCAGTACTTC.

The V gene is TRBV6-6, the J gene TRBJ1-5, with 8 bases matching TRBD1. CDR1 and CDR2 (germline): MNHNY, SVGAGI (reference sequence). Trimming removed 6 bases from V and 1 base from J; junction bases left unmatched: 8. The CDR3 loop spans 16 amino acids. In DNA form, the CDR3 reads TGTGCCAGCAGGACGGACAGGGTTTTGAGCAATCAGCCCCAGCATTTT. Protein sequence: CASRTDRVLSNQPQHF.

This clonotype was seen more than once but under ten times. The chain couples TRBV19 to TRBJ2-2, with 8 positions matching TRBD2. J was trimmed by 7 bases and V by 5 bases; bases with no gene match: 9. The CDR3 totals 15 residues. Germline V gene sequence: CDR1 LNHDA, CDR2 SQIVND (reference sequence). The CDR3: CASSSPLAASGELFF. CDR3 DNA: TGTGCCAGTAGTTCTCCACTAGCGGCCAGCGGGGAGCTGTTTTTT.

CDR3 in amino acids: CASSLVAGDQSYEQYF. For the CDR3, the DNA is TGTGCCAGCAGTTTAGTGGCAGGGGACCAATCCTACGAGCAGTACTTC. The chain joins TRBV27 to TRBJ2-7, with a possible D match to TRBD1 (6 bases). Germline V gene data show CDR1 as MNHEY and CDR2 as SMNVEV (reference sequence). This CDR3 contains 16 residues. The ends were cut back, 2 bases at V and 1 base at J, with 15 bases in the middle.

This clonotype was found once. CDR3 amino acids: CASSPGTANYGYTF. The CDR3 region has the DNA TGTGCCAGCAGCCCCGGGACAGCGAATTATGGCTACACCTTC. The rearrangement links TRBV5-6 to TRBJ1-2, with TRBD1 identical over 7 bases. V lost 4 bases, J lost 5 bases, and 8 bases stayed unmatched. Germline loops: CDR1 SGHDT, CDR2 YYEEEE. The CDR3 sequence is 14 residues long.

This clonotype turned up a few times. The V gene is TRBV5-4, the J gene TRBJ2-5, with a possible D match to TRBD2 (6 bases). V was clipped by 2 bases and J by 3 bases, with 11 bases between them. CDR3 length equals 14 residues. Germline values: CDR1 SGHNT, CDR2 YYREEE (reference sequence). The CDR3 nucleotides read TGTGCCAGCAGCTTCCGGGACTGGAAAGAGACCCAGTACTTC. It yields the protein CASSFRDWKETQYF.

The V call is TRBV4-3, the J call TRBJ2-2; no definite D call. The ends were cut back, 1 base at V and 2 bases at J, with 11 bases in the middle. The V gene's germline CDR1 is LGHNA and CDR2 YSLEER. The CDR3 is 16 residues long. CDR3 DNA sequence: TGCGCCAGCAGCCAAGGGCCCGGATCCAACACCGGGGAGCTGTTTTTT. As protein: CASSQGPGSNTGELFF.

This chain links TRBV20-1 with TRBJ2-7; D is unresolved. Deletions cut 3 bases from V and 4 bases from J, with 7 bases between. Per the germline V gene, CDR1 is DFQATT and CDR2 is SNEGSKA (reference sequence). The CDR3 is made up of 11 amino acids. The CDR3, as DNA: TGCAGTGCTAGCAGCAGATACGAGCAGTACGTC. This gives the protein CSASSRYEQYV.

This clonotype was observed a handful of times. The chain links TRBV6-5 to TRBJ1-1, with a possible D match to TRBD1 (5 bases). With 8 bases removed from V and 12 bases from J, the gap between germline ends came to 16 bases. This CDR3 has 11 residues. The germline V gene has CDR1 MNHEY and CDR2 SVGAGI. CDR3 DNA: TGTGCCAGCCACCTGGGCAGGGAGACTTTCTTT. It yields the protein CASHLGRETFF.

In nucleotides, the CDR3 is TGTGCCACCGCCGATCTTTACTACAATGAGCAGTTCTTC. This translates into CATADLYYNEQFF. V and J are TRBV15 and TRBJ2-1; D remains ambiguous. V gave up 8 bases and J gave up 3 bases, with 11 bases separating them. From germline, CDR1 is LNHNV and CDR2 YYDKDF (reference sequence). The CDR3 spans 13 residues.

V and J are TRBV7-9 and TRBJ1-5, with TRBD1 matching over 7 bases. After removal of 3 bases from V and 1 base from J, the junction contained 6 bases not matched to a gene. The germline V gene has CDR1 SEHNR and CDR2 FQNEAQ (reference sequence). This CDR3 has 16 amino acids. For the CDR3, the DNA is TGTGCCAGCAGCTTGTCGACAGGGAGCAGCAATCAGCCCCAGCATTTT. Amino acid sequence: CASSLSTGSSNQPQHF.

The rearrangement uses TRBV20-1 and TRBJ2-1; TRBD2 agrees at 12 bases. This CDR3 has 15 residues. Germline V lookup: CDR1 DFQATT, CDR2 SNEGSKA (reference sequence). J lost 4 bases, V lost 4 bases, and 5 bases had no gene match. DNA for the CDR3: TGCAGTGCTACACTACTAGCGGGGGGATACAATGAGCAGTTCTTC. Its protein product is CSATLLAGGYNEQFF.

V is TRBV4-1 and J is TRBJ1-1, with 7 bases fitting TRBD1. The CDR3 has 12 residues. Per germline, CDR1 MGHRA and CDR2 YSYEKL. Germline trimming cut 1 base from V and 10 bases from J; bases unmatched to any gene: 3. The CDR3 nucleotides read TGCGCCAGCAGCCAAGGACAGGGTCGAGCTTTCTTT. It encodes CASSQGQGRAFF.

The chain carries TRBV28 and TRBJ1-5; 9 bases match TRBD1. Germline V gene lookup returns CDR1 MDHEN and CDR2 SYDVKM. The junction had 11 bases not matched to a gene; V was cut back by 7 bases and J by 7 bases. The CDR3 spans 15 residues. The CDR3 reads CASKTGGTSWQPQHF. As DNA, the CDR3 is TGTGCCAGCAAGACAGGGGGGACGAGTTGGCAGCCCCAGCATTTT.

The chain links TRBV12-3 or TRBV12-4 to TRBJ2-5; 10 bases are shared with TRBD1. The CDR3 extends over 15 amino acids. V shed 6 bases and J 4 bases; nucleotides not matched to a gene: 8. CDR3 sequence: CASSLTGGLGETQYF. Here the CDR3 DNA reads TGTGCCAGCAGCCTGACAGGGGGCTTAGGAGAGACCCAGTACTTC.

This clonotype was found a few times. The rearrangement joins TRBV3-1 to TRBJ2-1, with a weak D call TRBD2 (6 bases). This CDR3 has 16 residues. The V end was cut by 4 bases, the J end by 2 bases, with 15 bases between. Looked up from germline, CDR1 is LGHDT and CDR2 is YNNKEL (reference sequence). The CDR3 loop reads CASSRRGGAPYNEQFF. In nucleotides, the CDR3 is TGTGCCAGCAGCCGGAGGGGCGGGGCCCCCTACAATGAGCAGTTCTTC.

The sample holds a few counts of this clonotype. This chain uses TRBV5-1 with TRBJ2-2; D is ambiguous. The CDR3 loop spans 16 amino acids. V was shortened by 4 bases and J by 4 bases, with 17 bases between the two germline ends. Germline V lookup: CDR1 SGHRS, CDR2 YFSETQ. The CDR3 loop reads CASSVRGSVATGELFF. The CDR3 DNA sequence: TGCGCCAGCAGCGTCAGAGGCTCCGTCGCCACCGGGGAGCTGTTTTTT. The whole variable domain, filled in from reference TRBV5-1 and TRBJ2-2, reads KAGVTQTPRYLIKTRGQQVTLSCSPISGHRSVSWYQQTPGQGLQFLFEYFSETQRNKGNFPGRFSGRQFSNSRSEMNVSTLELGDSALYLCASSVRGSVATGELFFGEGSRLTVL.

This chain uses TRBV5-1 with TRBJ1-4; 8 bases map to TRBD1. This CDR3 region has 15 residues. V gave up 0 bases and J gave up 5 bases; unmatched junction bases: 3. Looked up from germline, CDR1 is SGHRS and CDR2 is YFSETQ. The CDR3 spells CASSLGQGSNEKLFF. CDR3 bases: TGCGCCAGCAGCTTGGGACAGGGGAGCAATGAAAAACTGTTTTTT.

This clonotype is categorized as medium-sized. This chain links TRBV7-8 with TRBJ2-2; no clear D. CDR1 is SGHVS, CDR2 FQNEAQ, per germline. Trimming stripped 2 bases from V and 3 bases from J, with 4 bases between. The CDR3 contains 13 residues. The CDR3 nucleotides read TGTGCCAGCAGCTTACAAGACACCGGGGAGCTGTTTTTT. It specifies CASSLQDTGELFF.

The V call is TRBV7-6, the J call TRBJ2-2; 9 bases are a match to TRBD2. Trimming removed 1 base from V and 4 bases from J; junction bases left unmatched: 4. The CDR3 is 16 amino acids. The germline gives CDR1 SGHVS, CDR2 FNYEAQ. DNA for the CDR3: TGTGCCAGCAGCTTAGGGTCTAGCGGGGCCACCGGGGAGCTGTTTTTT. Its protein product is CASSLGSSGATGELFF.

This clonotype was detected only a few times. The chain is built from TRBV12-3 or TRBV12-4 and TRBJ2-1, with TRBD2 identical over 9 bases. The CDR3 runs 16 residues. J was trimmed by 8 bases and V by 3 bases; bases with no gene match: 11. As DNA, the CDR3 is TGTGCCAGCAGTTTTTTGTGGGTAGCGGGGGACTATGAGCAGTTCTTC. It translates to CASSFLWVAGDYEQFF.

This CDR3 is CATSDRGSWGSEQFF. Written as DNA, the CDR3 is TGTGCCACCAGTGATCGGGGTTCTTGGGGGAGTGAGCAGTTCTTC. V gene TRBV24-1 combines with J gene TRBJ2-1; D assignment may be TRBD1 or TRBD2 (5 bases each). CDR1 KGHDR and CDR2 SFDVKD come from the germline V gene. Trimming cost V 3 bases and J 9 bases, with 17 bases left between them. The CDR3 is 15 amino acids.

Only a few counts were recorded for this clonotype. This sequence joins TRBV5-1 and TRBJ2-1, with D perhaps TRBD1 (6 bases). This CDR3 has 13 residues. The V gene lost 3 bases and the J gene lost 5 bases, with 9 bases spanning the gap. Germline V lookup: CDR1 SGHRS, CDR2 YFSETQ. The CDR3 is CASSSWTDNEQFF. The DNA of the CDR3 is TGCGCCAGCAGCTCATGGACAGACAATGAGCAGTTCTTC. Drawing the rest from reference TRBV5-1 and TRBJ2-1, the complete variable domain is KAGVTQTPRYLIKTRGQQVTLSCSPISGHRSVSWYQQTPGQGLQFLFEYFSETQRNKGNFPGRFSGRQFSNSRSEMNVSTLELGDSALYLCASSSWTDNEQFFGPGTRLTVL.

The rearrangement uses TRBV4-2 and TRBJ2-3, with no clear D. CDR1 is LGHNA and CDR2 is YNFKEQ in the germline V gene. V was cut by 0 bases and J by 1 base, with 8 bases left in between. This CDR3 has 15 amino acids. CDR3 residues: CASSQDGSRTDTQYF. The DNA of the CDR3 is TGTGCCAGCAGCCAAGATGGAAGTCGCACAGATACGCAGTATTTT.

This clonotype has more than one count but fewer than ten. The J gene is TRBJ2-7, the V gene TRBV9; D call uncertain. V dropped 4 bases and J dropped 2 bases, with 13 bases sitting between them. Germline loops: CDR1 SGDLS, CDR2 YYNGEE. The CDR3 sequence is 14 residues long. The CDR3 coding sequence is TGTGCCAGCAGCCCCCGTAGGGTTCCCTACGAGCAGTACTTC. It codes for CASSPRRVPYEQYF.

The genes are TRBV5-1 and TRBJ2-3; D assignment may be TRBD1 or TRBD2 (6 bases each). Germline V gene lookup returns CDR1 SGHRS and CDR2 YFSETQ. The CDR3 runs 16 residues. With 1 base removed from V and 1 base from J, the gap between germline ends came to 13 bases. CDR3 DNA sequence: TGCGCCAGCAGCTTGCGGGGGCGTGTCCGCACAGATACGCAGTATTTT. This sequence encodes CASSLRGRVRTDTQYF.